This T cell receptor (beta chain) was profiled in a study of blood T cell repertoires in COVID-19. Study-level information: Some COVID-19 samples were acute and others convalescent; all came from the United States, Italy and Spain. Sample material is recorded as cDNA or gDNA derived from T cells, B-cell-depleted T cells, or PBMCs.

As processed by the authors: Amplified reference gene primers provided the basis for estimating nucleated cell counts. Here immunoSEQ multiplex PCR was the method, and the copy in TCRdb shows in-frame clones only, minus some. From that table come the V and J calls and clone size; the DNA was used to work out D and trimming. Of 250,000 to 350,000 clones in the sample, around 86% are singletons; the top ten hold around 2.1%. The sequenced sample consisted of peripheral blood. This TCR derives from a young woman who had recovered from COVID-19.

The chain's CDR3 is CASSSFGGGSNQPQHF. The CDR3 DNA reads TGTGCCAGCAGCTCATTTGGGGGAGGCAGCAATCAGCCCCAGCATTTT. The rearrangement uses TRBV5-6 and TRBJ1-5; possibly TRBD1 for D (5 bases). The CDR3 totals 16 residues. Trimming shortened V by 3 bases and J by 1 base, and 14 bases separated the two germline ends. The germline V gene has CDR1 SGHDT and CDR2 YYEEEE.